This TCR beta chain is drawn from a study of CD8 T cells in ankylosing spondylitis. In TCRdb, the 5' RACE reads were re-called with MiXCR into one record per CDR3 protein. The sample has 700,000 to 850,000 distinct CDR3 sequences, approximately 12% seen once. Germline V gives CDR1 SGHTA, CDR2 FQGNSA. Losses at the gene ends were 5 bases for V and 3 bases for J; bases not matched to a gene: 6. There are 15 residues in the CDR3. A remark on this clonotype: Its antigen is undetermined.

Study results and limitations: Some of these motif variants have turned up before, in reports on reactive arthritis synovial fluid and blood. Within ankylosing spondylitis blood, a TCR beta motif made up of seven or eight highly homologous variants appeared to be characteristic. Disease-linked clones displayed a CD8+ phenotype and appeared relatively rarely in peripheral blood.

J is TRBJ2-3 and V is TRBV7-2; 9 bases are shared with TRBD1. The sequencing input was blood, either unsorted or a sorted T cell fraction (not recorded which). The TCR was taken from a male donor with ankylosing spondylitis. CDR3 sequence: CASSRGGTGTDTQYF. The CDR3, as DNA: TGTGCCAGCAGCCGGGGCGGGACAGGGACAGATACGCAGTATTTT.